This entry describes one T cell receptor beta chain. The antigen remains unidentified. The data were taken from a study of T cells in Graves' hyperthyroidism and ophthalmopathy. Notes on the study in general: With a median lead of around 6.7 months before onset, the model predicted ophthalmopathy. Ophthalmopathy could be told apart from stable hyperthyroidism with a 13 V-J model.

If no ophthalmopathy progression occurred within 18 months, Graves' hyperthyroidism was stable. A patient was excluded if there was uncontrolled infection, other autoimmune disease, pregnancy or lactation. The CDR3 regions of TCR beta were amplified from RNA transcripts. HTBI primers were used for first-round RT-PCR of the TCR CDR3. TCRdb reprocessed the multiplex PCR reads with MiXCR, giving one entry per CDR3 protein. Of more than 500,000 distinct CDR3 sequences listed, 16% are singletons. The CDR3 totals 12 residues. V dropped 7 bases and J dropped 6 bases, with 12 bases sitting between them. Sequencing input: blood. The source is a woman aged 30 to 39 with Graves' hyperthyroidism. The chain is built from TRBV12-3 or TRBV12-4 and TRBJ1-1, with a tentative D call TRBD1 (5 bases). The CDR3 DNA reads TGTGCCAGCAAGCTTGGGGGTTCTGAAGCTTTCTTT. Translating it yields CASKLGGSEAFF.